A selection of T cell receptor beta chains follows, all from one sample in a study of T cell repertoires in cytomegalovirus infection. Their antigens remain unidentified. TCRdb re-analysed the reads in MiXCR, keeping a single row per CDR3 protein. Of approximately 470,000 distinct CDR3 sequences in the sample, roughly 42% were seen once. This sample comprised cultured PBMCs, obtained from culture after CMV antigen stimulation. The receptors here all came from a human donor in good health (CMV status not recorded). Some clones in this sample may be carry-over from other donors' samples. Both conserved end residues are part of each CDR3. Fields, in order: J gene, D gene, clone size, V gene, CDR3 DNA, CDR3 protein. The D gene is left open where the match is weak. A row's size may be missing; if present it is once, few, many or a size class.

>TRBJ2-7|NA|few|TRBV12-3/TRBV12-4
TGTGCCAGCAGCGTCGGGACGGCAAGCGAGCAGTACTTC
CASSVGTASEQYF
>TRBJ1-5|NA|few|TRBV7-2
TGTGCCAGCAGCTTAAATGGGATTCAGCCCCAGCATTTT
CASSLNGIQPQHF
>TRBJ1-1|NA|NA|TRBV28
TGTGCCAGCAGTTTATACAACTCTGAAGCTTTCTTT
CASSLYNSEAFF
>TRBJ1-1|TRBD1|NA|TRBV29-1
TGCAGCGTTGTACGAGGGGGCCTTACGAACACTGAAGCTTTCTTT
CSVVRGGLTNTEAFF
>TRBJ2-1|TRBD2|NA|TRBV6-6
TGTGCCAGCAGGGGACTAGCGGGAGTCTCCTACAATGAGCAGTTCTTC
CASRGLAGVSYNEQFF
>TRBJ2-1|NA|NA|TRBV7-8
TGTGCCAGCAGCTTAGCGGGAGTCAGTAGTAATGAGCAGTTCTTC
CASSLAGVSSNEQFF
>TRBJ1-1|NA|NA|TRBV10-3
TGTGCCATCAGTGAAAGGAACAGGGACACTGAAGCTTTCTTT
CAISERNRDTEAFF
>TRBJ2-7|NA|few|TRBV7-2
TGTGCCAGCAGCTTATTCGAGAGGAGCGAGCAGTACTTC
CASSLFERSEQYF
>TRBJ1-2|TRBD1|NA|TRBV10-3
TGTGCCATCAGTGACTCCGGACAGGGTCACGGCTACACCTTC
CAISDSGQGHGYTF
>TRBJ2-7|NA|NA|TRBV20-1
TGCAGTGCGGAAGGGGGACCCTCCTACGAGCAGTACTTC
CSAEGGPSYEQYF
>TRBJ2-7|NA|many|TRBV7-2
TGTGCCAGCAGCCCGTTAGGGGGGGGGACGGAAACCTACGAGCAGTACTTC
CASSPLGGGTETYEQYF
>TRBJ2-1|TRBD2|NA|TRBV20-1
TGCAGTGCTATCCTAGCGGCCTACAATGAGCAGTTCTTC
CSAILAAYNEQFF
>TRBJ2-1|NA|NA|TRBV19
TGTGCCAGTAGTATAAATTCCCTCCCGCCCTACAATGAGCAGTTCTTC
CASSINSLPPYNEQFF
>TRBJ1-5|NA|few|TRBV7-4
TGTGCCAGCAGCTTCTTAGAGAATCAGCCCCAGCATTTT
CASSFLENQPQHF
>TRBJ2-3|NA|NA|TRBV6-2/TRBV6-3
TGTGCCAGCAGTTACGGAGCGAGCACAGATACGCAGTATTTT
CASSYGASTDTQYF
>TRBJ2-3|TRBD2|NA|TRBV7-2
TGTGCCAGCAGCACCATTAGCGGGAGTGCAGATACGCAGTATTTT
CASSTISGSADTQYF
>TRBJ1-1|NA|NA|TRBV5-6
TGTGCCAGCAGCCTACCGGACGGATTGAACACTGAAGCTTTCTTT
CASSLPDGLNTEAFF
>TRBJ2-7|NA|NA|TRBV27
TGTGCCAGCGCCCCTCTCTATTGTCCCGAGGGAGAGCAGTACTTC
CASAPLYCPEGEQYF